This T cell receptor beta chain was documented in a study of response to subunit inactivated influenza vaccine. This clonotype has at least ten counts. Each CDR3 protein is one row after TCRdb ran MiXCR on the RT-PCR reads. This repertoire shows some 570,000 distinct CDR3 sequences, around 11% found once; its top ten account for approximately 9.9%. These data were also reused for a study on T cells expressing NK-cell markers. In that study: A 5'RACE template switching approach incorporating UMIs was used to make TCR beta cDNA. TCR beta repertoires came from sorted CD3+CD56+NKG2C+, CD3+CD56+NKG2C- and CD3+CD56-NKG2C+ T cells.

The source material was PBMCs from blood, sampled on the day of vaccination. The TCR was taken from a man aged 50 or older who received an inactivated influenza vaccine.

CDR3 DNA sequence: TGTGCCATCAGCGCGGGACAGGGAAATTCACCCCTCCACTTT. Amino acids: CAISAGQGNSPLHF. The chain has TRBV10-3 and TRBJ1-6; 9 nucleotides line up with TRBD1. Trimming at V came to 6 bases and at J to 7 bases, leaving 4 bases not matched to a gene. Germline CDR1 ENHRY, CDR2 SYGVKD. This CDR3 region has 14 residues.